This TCR beta chain is from a study of blood T cell repertoires in COVID-19. In the study overall: Acute and convalescent COVID-19 samples came from the United States, Italy and Spain. T cells, B-cell-depleted T cells, or PBMCs provided the cDNA or gDNA that served as material.

In the original workflow: It was from reference gene primer amplification that nucleated cell counts were estimated. The repertoire was sequenced with immunoSEQ multiplex PCR; TCRdb's copy has only in-frame clones and lacks some. Clone size and the V and J calls come from that table; the DNA yielded D and trimming. The sample records fewer than 200,000 clones, roughly 80% being singletons. V lost 1 base, J lost 0 bases, and 16 bases lay in between. This CDR3 has 17 residues. The germline CDR1 and CDR2 sequences are SGHTS and YDEGEE. The sequenced sample consisted of peripheral blood. This chain links TRBV5-8 with TRBJ1-1; D possibly corresponds to TRBD1 (6 bases). This clonotype was sampled from a woman aged 80 or older with acute or convalescent COVID-19. CDR3 in amino acids: CASSLYRGGGMNTEAFF. CDR3 coding DNA: TGTGCCAGCAGCTTGTACCGGGGGGGCGGCATGAACACTGAAGCTTTCTTT.